A selection of T cell receptor beta chains follows, all from one sample in a study of blood T cells in healthy people across ages. TCRdb reprocessed the 5' RACE reads via MiXCR and lists one record per CDR3 protein. The sample shows around 1,900,000 distinct CDR3 sequences, around 40% of them seen only once. Specimen: blood. These TCRs come from a human donor in good health. CDR3s include the opening cysteine and the closing phenylalanine or tryptophan. D genes are given only for firm matches. The size of a clone is reported for some rows only, either as once, few or many, or as a class for expanded clones.

>TRBD2|TRBJ2-1|NA|TRBV20-1
TGCAGTGCTAGGAGGGCGGGGGGGCCTAGTGAGCAGTTCTTC
CSARRAGGPSEQFF
>NA|TRBJ2-7|NA|TRBV20-1
TGCAGTGCTAGAGTCGGCAATAATTTCCACGAGCAGTACTTC
CSARVGNNFHEQYF
>TRBD1|TRBJ1-4|few|TRBV7-9
TGTGCCAGCAGCTTAGTCGGGACAGGGTCCGGGCTGTTTTTT
CASSLVGTGSGLFF
>TRBD1|TRBJ2-1|NA|TRBV20-1
TGCAGTGCCGACTCACAGGGGGATGAGCAGTTCTTC
CSADSQGDEQFF
>NA|TRBJ2-1|NA|TRBV29-1
TGCAGCCCGAGGCCCGTGGGGACCCTGAATGAGCAGTTCTTC
CSPRPVGTLNEQFF
>NA|TRBJ1-5|few|TRBV20-1
TGCAGCTCTCCCAGCCATGGCGTCCGCAATCAGCCCCAGCATTTT
CSSPSHGVRNQPQHF
>NA|TRBJ2-1|NA|TRBV9
TGTGCCAGCAGCGTTGGCGGGAAAGGCAATGAGCAGTTCTTC
CASSVGGKGNEQFF
>TRBD1|TRBJ1-5|NA|TRBV29-1
TGCAGCGTTGTATTGCCCATTTTAGATAAGGACAGGGGCAGCCTTAGCAATCAGCCCCAGCATTTT
CSVVLPILDKDRGSLSNQPQHF
>TRBD1|TRBJ1-5|NA|TRBV9
TGTGCCAGCTTCTGGGACAGCTATAGCAATCAGCCCCAGCATTTT
CASFWDSYSNQPQHF
>NA|TRBJ2-1|once|TRBV7-8
TGTGCCAGCGGCTTAGGTCCGGGAAGGGATGAGCAGTTCTTC
CASGLGPGRDEQFF
>NA|TRBJ2-3|NA|TRBV9
TGTGCCAGCAGCGTAACTAGCGCGGGGGCACTAGAAGATACGCAGTATTTT
CASSVTSAGALEDTQYF
>NA|TRBJ1-2|few|TRBV4-3
TGCGCCAGCAGCCACCTGACGTTCGTAGCTAACTATGGCTACACCTTC
CASSHLTFVANYGYTF
>NA|TRBJ2-7|NA|TRBV20-1
TGCAGTGTTAGATCGGTCAGCACAAACTACGAGCAGTACTTC
CSVRSVSTNYEQYF
>TRBD2|TRBJ2-5|NA|TRBV6-6
TGTGCCAGCACCAGGGGGCTAGCGGGGGGGCCGGAGACCCAGTACTTC
CASTRGLAGGPETQYF
>NA|TRBJ1-6|NA|TRBV20-1
TGCGGTGCTAGAGATTCCGCGGGTTCACCCCTCCACTTT
CGARDSAGSPLHF
>NA|TRBJ2-7|NA|TRBV4-3
TGCGCCAGCAGCCAAGGTGGACCTAGCTACGCTTCCTACGAGCAGTACTTC
CASSQGGPSYASYEQYF
>NA|TRBJ2-1|NA|TRBV7-2
TGTGCCAGCAGCTTCAACCGACAGGACAATGAGCAGTTCTTC
CASSFNRQDNEQFF
>NA|TRBJ2-5|few|TRBV27
TGTGCCAGCACTCCTATAGGGGGGCCGTCGATTGAGACCCAGTACTTC
CASTPIGGPSIETQYF
>NA|TRBJ1-4|few|TRBV29-1
TGCAGCGTTTCATTCCTAATGGGACGGCCCGTTGGGGAAAAACTGTTTTTT
CSVSFLMGRPVGEKLFF
>NA|TRBJ2-1|many|TRBV7-2
TGTGCCAGCAGCTTATTCGGGACACTCGACAATGAGCAGTTCTTC
CASSLFGTLDNEQFF
>TRBD2|TRBJ2-3|once|TRBV5-1
TGCGCCAGCAGCAGAAATAGCGGGGGGGCGATTGGAGATACGCAGTATTTT
CASSRNSGGAIGDTQYF
>NA|TRBJ2-7|many|TRBV28
TGTGCCAGCAGTTCCTCCGCGGGGGCTTTATCCTACGAGCAGTACTTC
CASSSSAGALSYEQYF